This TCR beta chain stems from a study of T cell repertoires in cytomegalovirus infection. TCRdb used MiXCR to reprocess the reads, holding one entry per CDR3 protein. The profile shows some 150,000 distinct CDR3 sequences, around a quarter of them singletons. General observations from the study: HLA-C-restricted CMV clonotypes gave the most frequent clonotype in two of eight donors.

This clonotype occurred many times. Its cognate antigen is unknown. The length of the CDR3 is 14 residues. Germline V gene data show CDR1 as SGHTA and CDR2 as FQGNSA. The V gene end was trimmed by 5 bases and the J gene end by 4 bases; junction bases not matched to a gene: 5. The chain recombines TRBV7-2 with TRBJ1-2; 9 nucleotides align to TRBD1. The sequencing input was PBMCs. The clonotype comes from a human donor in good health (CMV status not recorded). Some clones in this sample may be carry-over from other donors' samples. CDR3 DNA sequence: TGTGCCAGCAGCCGACAGGGGGAAACCTATGGCTACACCTTC. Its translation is CASSRQGETYGYTF.